Below, 23 T cell receptor beta chains from the same sample are listed, as sequenced in a study of OX40 agonist ivuxolimab in advanced cancers. TCRdb's copy holds only in-frame clones and misses some; the assay was immunoSEQ multiplex PCR. This sample has tens of thousands of clones; roughly 80% occur once, and the top ten carry 2% to 3%. Sequencing used CD4+ or CD8+ T cells sorted from blood, obtained in a trial of the OX40 agonist ivuxolimab. These receptors were obtained from an adult with an advanced solid tumor such as melanoma, head and neck, liver or kidney cancer.

This clone has just a few counts. The CDR3 DNA follows: TGTGCCAGCAGCCCAATTAGCGGGAGCTCCTACAATGAGCAGTTCTTC. As protein: CASSPISGSSYNEQFF. The V gene is TRBV7-9, the J gene TRBJ2-1, with 9 bases matching TRBD2. This CDR3 has 16 residues. Germline V gene data show CDR1 as SEHNR and CDR2 as FQNEAQ (reference sequence). Unmatched junction bases numbered 5, after V lost 5 bases and J lost 0 bases.

Written as DNA, the CDR3 is TGTGCCATCAGTGAGTCGACGGCTAGACTTTCGTACGAGCAGTACTTC. Translating gives CAISESTARLSYEQYF. V is TRBV10-3 and J is TRBJ2-7, with D hard to call. The germline V gene has CDR1 ENHRY and CDR2 SYGVKD. The CDR3 is made up of 16 amino acids. Trimming stripped 0 bases from V and 4 bases from J, with 16 bases between.

The rearrangement links TRBV11-3 to TRBJ2-1; TRBD2 matches 14 bases. The CDR3 runs 15 residues. Trimming took 6 bases from V and 10 from J; bases not matched to a gene: 8. CDR1 and CDR2 (germline): SGHNT, YENEEA. This chain's CDR3 is CASRKTSGRAGEQFF. The CDR3 region has the DNA TGTGCCAGCAGAAAGACTAGCGGGAGGGCCGGCGAGCAGTTCTTC. Combining the CDR3 with reference TRBV11-3 and TRBJ2-1 gives the whole variable domain EAGVVQSPRYKIIEKKQPVAFWCNPISGHNTLYWYLQNLGQGPELLIRYENEEAVDDSQLPKDRFSAERLKGVDSTLKIQPAELGDSAVYLCASRKTSGRAGEQFFGPGTRLTVL.

J is TRBJ1-3 and V is TRBV6-1; D gene ambiguous. V lost 6 bases to trimming and J lost 0 bases, with 12 bases between them. Germline-derived CDR1 and CDR2 are MNHNS and SASEGT. CDR3 length equals 15 residues. The CDR3 reads CASSPGSGSGNTIYF. The CDR3 DNA follows: TGTGCCAGCAGCCCCGGGTCAGGCTCTGGAAACACCATATATTTT.

The V call is TRBV5-1, the J call TRBJ1-1; D possibly corresponds to TRBD1 (6 bases). The CDR3 loop spans 14 amino acids. Germline loops: CDR1 SGHRS, CDR2 YFSETQ. Between the trimmed V and J ends, which lost 7 bases and 4 bases, there was a span of 17 bases. CDR3 sequence reads: CASLEQGGSTEAFF. The CDR3 nucleotides are TGCGCCAGCCTTGAACAGGGTGGGTCCACTGAAGCTTTCTTT.

The chain carries TRBV5-4 and TRBJ2-7; 9 bases align to TRBD1. Germline trimming cut 5 bases from V and 3 bases from J; bases unmatched to any gene: 6. Germline V CDR1 and CDR2: SGHNT, YYREEE (reference sequence). The CDR3 spans 14 residues. CDR3 protein: CASSSPGQGYEQYF. The CDR3 coding sequence is TGTGCCAGCAGTTCGCCGGGACAGGGCTACGAGCAGTACTTC.

The V and J genes are TRBV2 and TRBJ2-2, with a tentative D call TRBD1 (5 bases). The CDR3 length is 14 residues. The V and J ends lost 2 bases and 5 bases respectively, with 9 bases between them. Germline V gene sequence: CDR1 SNHLY, CDR2 FYNNEI. The CDR3: CASSEQGWTGELFF. Here the CDR3 DNA reads TGTGCCAGCAGTGAACAGGGATGGACCGGGGAGCTGTTTTTT.

The chain carries TRBV4-1 and TRBJ2-1, with 8 bases aligning to TRBD2. The CDR3 runs 15 residues. J was trimmed by 13 bases and V by 2 bases; bases with no gene match: 13. CDR1 is MGHRA and CDR2 is YSYEKL in the germline V gene. This CDR3 is CASSQPKSDVAGQFF. CDR3 DNA: TGCGCCAGCAGCCAACCTAAGTCCGATGTAGCGGGACAGTTCTTC.

The V call is TRBV7-9, the J call TRBJ1-3, with D perhaps matching TRBD1 (5 bases). V was cut by 5 bases and J by 1 base, with 15 bases left in between. CDR3 size: 16 residues. CDR1 and CDR2 from the germline V gene are SEHNR and FQNEAQ (reference sequence). In DNA form, the CDR3 reads TGTGCCAGCAGCCCGACCGGGGCCCGATCTGGAAACACCATATATTTT. As protein: CASSPTGARSGNTIYF.

This chain connects TRBV7-2 to TRBJ2-4; TRBD2 agrees at 9 bases. The junction had 6 bases not matched to a gene; V was cut back by 1 base and J by 5 bases. Germline values: CDR1 SGHTA, CDR2 FQGNSA. This CDR3 region has 16 residues. Here the CDR3 reads CASSLVAGGPQNIQYF. The CDR3 DNA reads as TGTGCCAGCAGCTTAGTTGCGGGAGGGCCCCAAAACATTCAGTACTTC. The variable domain in full, completed from reference TRBV7-2 and TRBJ2-4, reads GAGVSQSPSNKVTEKGKDVELRCDPISGHTALYWYRQSLGQGLEFLIYFQGNSAPDKSGLPSDRFSAERTGGSVSTLTIQRTQQEDSAVYLCASSLVAGGPQNIQYFGAGTRLSVL.

This clone is a singleton in its sample. The chain uses TRBV5-1 and TRBJ2-2; TRBD1 is a possible D gene (6 bases). The V and J ends lost 7 bases and 0 bases respectively, with 13 bases between them. Germline CDR1 reads SGHRS; CDR2 reads YFSETQ. The CDR3 runs to 15 residues. The CDR3 DNA sequence: TGCGCCAGCGGGATCAGGGGAACGAACACCGGGGAGCTGTTTTTT. Translation gives CASGIRGTNTGELFF.

In this sample, this clone is medium-sized (0.01 to 0.1%). The rearrangement joins TRBV5-1 to TRBJ1-2, with 7 positions matching TRBD1. With V trimmed by 4 bases and J by 6 bases, 6 bases remained unmatched. The CDR3 spans 13 residues. The germline V gene has CDR1 SGHRS and CDR2 YFSETQ. The CDR3 nucleotides are TGCGCCAGCAGCCCGACAGGGTCGAATGGCTACACCTTC. Encoded protein: CASSPTGSNGYTF.

This chain links TRBV5-4 with TRBJ1-3; possibly TRBD1 for D (5 bases). The germline V and J ends were trimmed by 4 bases and 0 bases, with 14 bases remaining between them. Germline-derived CDR1 and CDR2 are SGHNT and YYREEE (reference sequence). The CDR3 totals 16 residues. The CDR3 sequence is CASSPEWGISGNTIYF. CDR3 DNA sequence: TGTGCCAGCAGCCCCGAGTGGGGGATCTCTGGAAACACCATATATTTT.

This clone was recorded only once. The chain employs TRBV5-1 and TRBJ2-1, with 13 positions matching TRBD2. The CDR3 spans 17 residues. Germline V gene data show CDR1 as SGHRS and CDR2 as YFSETQ. V lost 4 bases and J lost 9; bases outside the gene matches: 13. Here the CDR3 DNA reads TGCGCCAGCAGCATACGGACTAGCGGGAGTTACGGTGGTGAGCAGTTCTTC. Its protein is CASSIRTSGSYGGEQFF.

The chain carries TRBV4-1 and TRBJ2-1, with TRBD2 matching over 8 bases. The CDR3 has 15 amino acids. Germline loops: CDR1 MGHRA, CDR2 YSYEKL. V was clipped by 1 base and J by 7 bases; unmatched bases: 6. The DNA of the CDR3 is TGCGCCAGCAGCCAAGTTAGCGGGACCCTTAATGAGCAGTTCTTC. Protein product: CASSQVSGTLNEQFF.

This clone was counted only a few times. This chain joins TRBV4-1 and TRBJ1-2; a possible D gene is TRBD1 (5 bases). The germline V gene encodes CDR1 MGHRA and CDR2 YSYEKL. V lost 2 bases, J lost 7 bases, and 17 bases lay in between. CDR3 length equals 15 residues. CDR3 sequence: CASSQPRLLRGGYTF. The CDR3 DNA follows: TGCGCCAGCAGCCAACCCCGTCTCCTGAGGGGTGGCTACACCTTC.

The chain has TRBV13 and TRBJ2-3; 9 bases match TRBD2. Germline V gene sequence: CDR1 PRHDT, CDR2 FYEKMQ (reference sequence). The CDR3 has 15 residues. V shed 4 bases, J shed 1 base, and the junction held 3 bases outside the gene matches. The CDR3 DNA reads TGTGCCAGCAGCTCCGTAGCGGGAGGCACAGATACGCAGTATTTT. It codes for CASSSVAGGTDTQYF.

The V gene is TRBV21-1, the J gene TRBJ2-3. TRBV21-1 is described as a pseudogene. The CDR3 runs to 18 residues. The CDR3 DNA reads as TGTGCCAGCAGCAAACCCGCGCTCCCGGGCTTAAGCACAGATACGCAGTATTTT. Translating gives CASSKPALPGLSTDTQYF.

The chain combines TRBV6-4 with TRBJ2-5, with a tentative D call TRBD2 (6 bases). Germline lookup yields CDR1 MRHNA and CDR2 SNTAGT. The V gene lost 4 bases and the J gene lost 1 base, with 13 bases spanning the gap. The CDR3 sequence is 15 residues long. The DNA of the CDR3 is TGTGCCAGCAGTGGGACTATAGGACCCCAAGAGACCCAGTACTTC. Protein: CASSGTIGPQETQYF.

V gene TRBV27 combines with J gene TRBJ2-7; 11 nucleotides match TRBD2. The trim removed 4 bases at V and 0 bases at J, leaving 14 bases unmatched. Germline-derived CDR1 and CDR2 are MNHEY and SMNVEV (reference sequence). The CDR3 length is 19 residues. The CDR3 DNA sequence: TGTGCCAGCAGTTCTTTACTAGCGGGAGAGAGGGGGAGCTCCTACGAGCAGTACTTC. It specifies CASSSLLAGERGSSYEQYF.

V usage is TRBV7-3 and J usage is TRBJ1-4, with TRBD1 matching 8 bases. The CDR3 length is 13 residues. The J segment lost 9 bases and the V segment lost 4 bases, leaving 4 bases of the junction unmatched. The germline V gene encodes CDR1 SGHTA and CDR2 FQGTGA. The CDR3 DNA is TGTGCCAGCAGCTCGGGACAGGTCCAAAAACTGTTTTTT. This codes for CASSSGQVQKLFF.

V usage is TRBV11-3 and J usage is TRBJ2-1; 8 bases map to TRBD2. The V gene end was trimmed by 0 bases and the J gene end by 0 bases; junction bases not matched to a gene: 7. This CDR3 is built from 18 residues. Germline V gives CDR1 SGHNT, CDR2 YENEEA. CDR3 sequence (DNA): TGTGCCAGCAGCTTAGATCATAGCGGGACAAGCTCCTACAATGAGCAGTTCTTC. Encoded protein: CASSLDHSGTSSYNEQFF. Using reference TRBV11-3 and TRBJ2-1 for the parts outside the CDR3, the full variable domain is EAGVVQSPRYKIIEKKQPVAFWCNPISGHNTLYWYLQNLGQGPELLIRYENEEAVDDSQLPKDRFSAERLKGVDSTLKIQPAELGDSAVYLCASSLDHSGTSSYNEQFFGPGTRLTVL.

The chain has TRBV27 and TRBJ2-1; a weak D match, TRBD2 (6 bases). Germline assignment: CDR1 MNHEY and CDR2 SMNVEV (reference sequence). With 6 bases removed from V and 5 bases from J, the gap between germline ends came to 17 bases. The CDR3 has 15 amino acids. CDR3 region: CASSLGTSGDNEQFF. The CDR3 coding sequence is TGTGCCAGCAGCCTTGGGACTTCGGGGGACAATGAGCAGTTCTTC.